The rows below give T cell receptor beta chains drawn from one sample of a study of T cell changes during pregnancy in multiple sclerosis. The protocol was immunoSEQ multiplex PCR, while the TCRdb copy is restricted to in-frame clones and leaves out a portion. There are 40,000 to 60,000 clones in the sample; 90% to 95% occur only once, and 0.95% to 1% lies in the top ten. This sample comprised peripheral blood, obtained after pregnancy. The receptors originated from a female donor with multiple sclerosis, enrolled in a pregnancy study. Both conserved end residues are part of each CDR3. The order of the fields is clone size, D gene, J gene, V gene, CDR3 DNA, CDR3 protein. The D gene is left open where the match is weak. Part of the rows lack a size; the others show once, few, many or a class for expanded clones.

abundance: NA; d_gene: TRBD1; j_gene: TRBJ2-2; v_gene: TRBV9; CDR3nt: TGTGCCAGCGGCTCCGGGACAGGGGGCACCGGGGAGCTGTTTTTT; CDR3aa: CASGSGTGGTGELFF
abundance: NA; d_gene: TRBD1; j_gene: TRBJ2-7; v_gene: TRBV30; CDR3nt: TGTGCCTGGAGTGCCGGGACAGGGGTTTCCTACGAGCAGTACTTC; CDR3aa: CAWSAGTGVSYEQYF
abundance: NA; d_gene: NA; j_gene: TRBJ1-1; v_gene: TRBV27; CDR3nt: TGTGCCAGTGGGAGCCGGATTACTGAAGCTTTCTTT; CDR3aa: CASGSRITEAFF
abundance: NA; d_gene: NA; j_gene: TRBJ1-4; v_gene: TRBV5-6; CDR3nt: TGTGCCAGCAGCTTGGACAGGGCTGGTGAAAAACTGTTTTTT; CDR3aa: CASSLDRAGEKLFF
abundance: NA; d_gene: NA; j_gene: TRBJ1-2; v_gene: TRBV10-3; CDR3nt: TGTGCCACGACAGGAAACTATGGCTACACCTTC; CDR3aa: CATTGNYGYTF
abundance: NA; d_gene: TRBD1; j_gene: TRBJ1-2; v_gene: TRBV19; CDR3nt: TGTGCCAGTAGTCAGGGACAGGGTTATTTTGGCTACACCTTC; CDR3aa: CASSQGQGYFGYTF
abundance: NA; d_gene: NA; j_gene: TRBJ1-5; v_gene: TRBV5-5; CDR3nt: TGTGCCAGCAGCCCCTGGAGGGGTCAGAGCAATCAGCCCCAGCATTTT; CDR3aa: CASSPWRGQSNQPQHF
abundance: NA; d_gene: NA; j_gene: TRBJ1-2; v_gene: TRBV9; CDR3nt: TGTGCCAGCAGCGTTTCGAGGGACTTTTCTAACTATGGCTACACCTTC; CDR3aa: CASSVSRDFSNYGYTF
abundance: NA; d_gene: TRBD1; j_gene: TRBJ2-3; v_gene: TRBV6-1; CDR3nt: TGTGCCAGCACCCCGACAGGGGTAGATACGCAGTATTTT; CDR3aa: CASTPTGVDTQYF
abundance: NA; d_gene: NA; j_gene: TRBJ1-2; v_gene: TRBV29-1; CDR3nt: TGCAGCGTTGGAGGGAGTGGCTACACCTTC; CDR3aa: CSVGGSGYTF
abundance: NA; d_gene: TRBD2; j_gene: TRBJ2-1; v_gene: TRBV7-9; CDR3nt: TGTGCCAGCAGCTTATCTCGCATAGCGGGGAAGGTTGAGCAGTTCTTC; CDR3aa: CASSLSRIAGKVEQFF
abundance: few; d_gene: NA; j_gene: TRBJ2-7; v_gene: TRBV7-2; CDR3nt: TGTGCCAGCAGCTTTACGGGTTCAACCGAGCAGTACTTC; CDR3aa: CASSFTGSTEQYF
abundance: NA; d_gene: NA; j_gene: TRBJ1-6; v_gene: TRBV5-1; CDR3nt: TGCGCCAGCACTTCGGGGAATTCACCCCTCCACTTT; CDR3aa: CASTSGNSPLHF
abundance: once; d_gene: NA; j_gene: TRBJ2-5; v_gene: TRBV19; CDR3nt: TGTGCCAGTAGTACTAAAGAGACCCAGTACTTC; CDR3aa: CASSTKETQYF
abundance: NA; d_gene: NA; j_gene: TRBJ1-2; v_gene: TRBV7-2; CDR3nt: TGTGCCAGCAGGCCGGGAGGGGGGGGAAACTATGGCTACACCTTC; CDR3aa: CASRPGGGGNYGYTF
abundance: once; d_gene: NA; j_gene: TRBJ2-1; v_gene: TRBV5-4; CDR3nt: TGTGCCAGCAGCGCGGGTCCTGACAATGAGCAGTTCTTC; CDR3aa: CASSAGPDNEQFF
abundance: NA; d_gene: TRBD1; j_gene: TRBJ1-4; v_gene: TRBV4-2; CDR3nt: TGTGCCAGCAGCCAAGATGGGACAGGGACGAATGAAAAACTGTTTTTT; CDR3aa: CASSQDGTGTNEKLFF
abundance: NA; d_gene: NA; j_gene: TRBJ2-3; v_gene: TRBV7-9; CDR3nt: TGTGCCAGCACCCTAGATACGGGACTCGGCACAGATACGCAGTATTTT; CDR3aa: CASTLDTGLGTDTQYF
abundance: NA; d_gene: NA; j_gene: TRBJ1-1; v_gene: TRBV9; CDR3nt: TGTGCCAGCAGGCGGGGGGCTGAAGCTTTCTTT; CDR3aa: CASRRGAEAFF